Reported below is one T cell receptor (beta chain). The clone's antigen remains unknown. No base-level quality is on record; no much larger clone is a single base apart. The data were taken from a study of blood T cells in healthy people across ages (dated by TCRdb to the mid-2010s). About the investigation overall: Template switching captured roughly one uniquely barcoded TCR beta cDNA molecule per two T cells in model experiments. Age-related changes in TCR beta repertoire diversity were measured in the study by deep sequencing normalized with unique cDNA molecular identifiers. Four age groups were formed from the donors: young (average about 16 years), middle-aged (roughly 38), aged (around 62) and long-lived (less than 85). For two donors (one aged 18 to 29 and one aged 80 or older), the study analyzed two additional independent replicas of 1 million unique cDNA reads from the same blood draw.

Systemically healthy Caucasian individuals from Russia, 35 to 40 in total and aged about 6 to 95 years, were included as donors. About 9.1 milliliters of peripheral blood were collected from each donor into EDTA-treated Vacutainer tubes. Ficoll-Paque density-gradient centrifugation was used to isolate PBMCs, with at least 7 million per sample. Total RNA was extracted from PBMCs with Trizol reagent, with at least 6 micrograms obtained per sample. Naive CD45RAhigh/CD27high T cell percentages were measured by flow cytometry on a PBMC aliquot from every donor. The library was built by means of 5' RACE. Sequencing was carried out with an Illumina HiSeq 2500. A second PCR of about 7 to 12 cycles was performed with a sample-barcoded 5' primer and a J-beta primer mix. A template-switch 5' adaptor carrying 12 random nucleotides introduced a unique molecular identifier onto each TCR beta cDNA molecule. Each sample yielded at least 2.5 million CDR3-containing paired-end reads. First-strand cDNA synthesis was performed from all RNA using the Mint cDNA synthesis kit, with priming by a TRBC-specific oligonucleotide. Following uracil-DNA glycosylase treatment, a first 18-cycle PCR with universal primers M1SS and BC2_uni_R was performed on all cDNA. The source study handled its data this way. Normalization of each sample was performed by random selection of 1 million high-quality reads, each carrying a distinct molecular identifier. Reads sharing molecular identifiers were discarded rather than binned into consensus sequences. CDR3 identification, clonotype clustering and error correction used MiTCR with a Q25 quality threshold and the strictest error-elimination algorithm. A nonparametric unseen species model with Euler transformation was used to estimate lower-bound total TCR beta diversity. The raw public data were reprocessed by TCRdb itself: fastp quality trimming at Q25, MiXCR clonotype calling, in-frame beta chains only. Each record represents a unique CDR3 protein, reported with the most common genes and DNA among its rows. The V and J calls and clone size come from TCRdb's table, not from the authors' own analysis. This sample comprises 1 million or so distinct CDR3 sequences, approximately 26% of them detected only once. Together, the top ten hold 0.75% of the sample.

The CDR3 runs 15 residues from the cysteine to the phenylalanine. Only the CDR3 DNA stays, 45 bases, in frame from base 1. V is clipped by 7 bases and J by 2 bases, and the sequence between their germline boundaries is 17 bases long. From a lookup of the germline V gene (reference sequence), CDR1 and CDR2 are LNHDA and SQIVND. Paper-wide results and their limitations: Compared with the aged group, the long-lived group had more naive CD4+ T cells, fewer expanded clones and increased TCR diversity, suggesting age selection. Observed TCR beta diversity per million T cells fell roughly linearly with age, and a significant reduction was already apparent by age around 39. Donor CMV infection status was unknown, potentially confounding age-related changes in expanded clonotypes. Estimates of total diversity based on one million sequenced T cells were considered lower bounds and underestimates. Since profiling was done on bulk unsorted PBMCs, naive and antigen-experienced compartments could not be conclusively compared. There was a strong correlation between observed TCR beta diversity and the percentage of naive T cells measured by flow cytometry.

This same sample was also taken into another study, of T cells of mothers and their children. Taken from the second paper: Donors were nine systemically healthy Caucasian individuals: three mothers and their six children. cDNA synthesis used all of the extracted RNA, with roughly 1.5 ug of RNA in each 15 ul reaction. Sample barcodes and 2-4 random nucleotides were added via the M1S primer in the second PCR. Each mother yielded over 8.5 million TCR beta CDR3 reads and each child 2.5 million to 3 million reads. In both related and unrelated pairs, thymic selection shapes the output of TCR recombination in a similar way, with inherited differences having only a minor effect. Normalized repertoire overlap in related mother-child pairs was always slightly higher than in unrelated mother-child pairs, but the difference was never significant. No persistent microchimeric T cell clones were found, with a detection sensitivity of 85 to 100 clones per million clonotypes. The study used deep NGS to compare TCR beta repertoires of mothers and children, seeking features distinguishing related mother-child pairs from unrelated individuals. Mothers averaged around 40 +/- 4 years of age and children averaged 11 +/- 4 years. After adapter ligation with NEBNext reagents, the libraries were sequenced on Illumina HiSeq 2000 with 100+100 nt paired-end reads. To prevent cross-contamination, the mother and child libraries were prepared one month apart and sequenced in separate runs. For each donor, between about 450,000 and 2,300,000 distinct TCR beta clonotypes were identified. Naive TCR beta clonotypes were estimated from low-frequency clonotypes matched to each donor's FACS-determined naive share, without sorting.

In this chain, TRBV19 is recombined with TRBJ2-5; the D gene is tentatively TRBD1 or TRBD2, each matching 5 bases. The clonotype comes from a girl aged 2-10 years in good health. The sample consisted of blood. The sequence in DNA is TGTGCCAGTAAGGTAAACGGGGCCGGGCAAGAGACCCAGTACTTC. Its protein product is CASKVNGAGQETQYF.